The rows below give T cell receptor beta chains drawn from one sample of a study of blood T cell repertoires in COVID-19. Clones were sequenced by immunoSEQ multiplex PCR, and TCRdb holds only the in-frame ones, with some missing. The repertoire has hundreds of thousands of clones, roughly 80% of them found once; the top ten carry about 4%. The sequenced sample consisted of peripheral blood. The receptors here all came from a woman between 35 and 50 years old with active or convalescent COVID-19. Both conserved end residues are part of each CDR3. The D gene is left open where the match is weak. Size is stated for part of the rows, as once, few or many counts, or as a class when the clone is expanded.

TRBJ1-5 NA TRBV19 NA TGTGCCAGTAGTCGCTCCAACGCCGGTTATAGCAATCAGCCCCAGCATTTT CASSRSNAGYSNQPQHF
TRBJ2-7 NA TRBV28 TRBD1 TGTGCCACCCAGGACAGGGCGTCCTACGAGCAGTACTTC CATQDRASYEQYF
TRBJ1-3 NA TRBV10-3 NA TGTGCCATATCCTTACAGGGCATTGGAAACACCATATATTTT CAISLQGIGNTIYF
TRBJ1-3 few TRBV19 NA TGTGCCAGTAGTACCCCTGGACTGACTTCTGGAAACACCATATATTTT CASSTPGLTSGNTIYF
TRBJ1-1 once TRBV5-1 NA TGCGCCAGCAGCTTGGCCGGGGGTAGGGAGTTCACTGAAGCTTTCTTT CASSLAGGREFTEAFF
TRBJ2-1 NA TRBV6-6 TRBD1 TGTGCCAGCAGTTACCGGGACAGGGGCAATGAGCAGTTCTTC CASSYRDRGNEQFF
TRBJ2-6 few TRBV5-1 TRBD1 TGCGCCAGCAGCCTCTCGGGACAGGGGGCCAACGTCCTGACTTTC CASSLSGQGANVLTF
TRBJ1-1 NA TRBV19 TRBD1 TGTGCCACCAGGCCAGGGGGCGAGCGGATGAACACTGAAGCTTTCTTT CATRPGGERMNTEAFF
TRBJ2-5 NA TRBV6-6 NA TGTGCCAGCAGCGGGACAATTGTGGGCCAGTACTTC CASSGTIVGQYF
TRBJ2-2 NA TRBV15 TRBD1 TGTGCCACCGGTCCTATGGACAGGGCCGGGGAGCTGTTTTTT CATGPMDRAGELFF
TRBJ2-7 NA TRBV9 NA TGTGCCAGCAGCGTAGCAGGGCTGAGCTCCTACGAGCAGTACTTC CASSVAGLSSYEQYF
TRBJ2-4 NA TRBV6-5 NA TGTGCCAGCAGTTACTCGGGGGACACCGGCCCCCACTTC CASSYSGDTGPHF
TRBJ1-2 once TRBV19 NA TGTGCCTTGCGCGGCGGGGGGGATGACAGGCATGGTGGCTACACCTTC CALRGGGDDRHGGYTF
TRBJ2-6 NA TRBV28 TRBD1 TGTGCCAGCACCCCCGGGACAGGGATCTCTGGGGCCAACGTCCTGACTTTC CASTPGTGISGANVLTF
TRBJ2-2 NA TRBV18 NA TGTGCCAGCTCACCGACTTTCTCTAGGAACACCGGGGAGCTGTTTTTT CASSPTFSRNTGELFF
TRBJ1-5 NA TRBV27 TRBD1 TGTGCCAGCAGGGGGACAGGGGGCAGTTTTCAGCCCCAGCATTTT CASRGTGGSFQPQHF
TRBJ1-2 NA TRBV28 TRBD1 TGTGCCAGCAGTTTACTGTCAGGGGGTAACTATGGCTACACCTTC CASSLLSGGNYGYTF
TRBJ1-5 NA TRBV6-4 TRBD1 TGTGCCAGCAGTGTGGACAGGGGGCTATTTGGAAATCAGCCCCAGCATTTT CASSVDRGLFGNQPQHF
TRBJ2-7 NA TRBV7-4 NA TGTGCCAGCAGGCAGGTTTGGGGAGACGAGCAGTACTTC CASRQVWGDEQYF
TRBJ2-3 NA TRBV28 NA TGTGCCAGCAGGTGGGGCGGGAACACAGATACGCAGTATTTT CASRWGGNTDTQYF
TRBJ1-3 NA TRBV28 NA TGTGCCAGCAGTTTTTCCGGGGGTGGCAACACCATATATTTT CASSFSGGGNTIYF
TRBJ1-2 NA TRBV5-6 NA TGTGCCAGCAGCTTGGATCCTCAGGGCGTCTATGGCTACACCTTC CASSLDPQGVYGYTF
TRBJ2-3 NA TRBV7-9 TRBD2 TGTGCCAGCAGCTTAGCGCAAGGACTAGCGGGGGCGGGCGATACGCAGTATTTT CASSLAQGLAGAGDTQYF
TRBJ2-1 NA TRBV11-2 NA TGTGCCAGCAGCCGAGACTTATCCGCCAATGAGCAGTTCTTC CASSRDLSANEQFF
TRBJ2-1 once TRBV19 NA TGTGCCAGTACCAAGGGGGTTTTCAGCAATGAGCAGTTCTTC CASTKGVFSNEQFF
TRBJ1-2 NA TRBV18 NA TGTGCCAGCTCACCGCCGATGGCCACAGGGCCCGGCTACACCTTC CASSPPMATGPGYTF
TRBJ1-4 few TRBV28 TRBD1 TGTGCCAGCAGTCGACCTGCCGGGACAGGGGAAGAAAAACTGTTTTTT CASSRPAGTGEEKLFF
TRBJ2-7 NA TRBV5-1 TRBD1 TGCGCCAGCTTCCGGGACAGGGGCTCCTACGAGCAGTACTTC CASFRDRGSYEQYF
TRBJ2-1 NA TRBV2 TRBD1 TGTGCCAGCGGGGGACAGGGGCAGAACAATGAGCAGTTCTTC CASGGQGQNNEQFF
TRBJ2-5 NA TRBV12-3/TRBV12-4 TRBD1 TGTGCCAGCAGCCAGGGGGTGCAAGAGACCCAGTACTTC CASSQGVQETQYF
TRBJ1-2 NA TRBV5-1 TRBD1 TGCGCCAGCAGCAGGGACAGAGCGACTAACTATGGCTACACCTTC CASSRDRATNYGYTF
TRBJ2-1 NA TRBV14 NA TGTGCCAGCAGCCATCGAGGTATCAATGAGCAGTTCTTC CASSHRGINEQFF
TRBJ2-1 few TRBV7-9 NA TGTGCCAGCAGCTTGAGGGAGCAGTTCTTC CASSLREQFF
TRBJ1-2 once TRBV12-3/TRBV12-4 NA TGTGCCAGCAGTTTATCGGGTGGCTACACCTTC CASSLSGGYTF
TRBJ1-2 NA TRBV29-1 NA TGCAGCGTTGAAGAAGCGGACTATGGCTACACCTTC CSVEEADYGYTF
TRBJ1-1 NA TRBV19 TRBD1 TGTGCCAGTGCTCTCCGGGACAGGGCCACTGAAGCTTTCTTT CASALRDRATEAFF
TRBJ1-2 NA TRBV15 NA TGTGCCACCAGCAGAGACCGGGGGTCCTCTTCCAGTGGCTACACCTTC CATSRDRGSSSSGYTF
TRBJ1-2 NA TRBV28 TRBD1 TGTGCCAGCAGTCCGCCAGGGGGGCAGTATGATGGCTACACCTTC CASSPPGGQYDGYTF
TRBJ2-2 NA TRBV5-5 TRBD1 TGTGCCAGCACTTCATGGGCAGGGGGAACGCCCGGGGAGCTGTTTTTT CASTSWAGGTPGELFF
TRBJ1-6 NA TRBV6-5 TRBD1 TGTGCCAGCGACAGGGGAGATTCACCCCTCCACTTT CASDRGDSPLHF
TRBJ2-3 NA TRBV4-1 TRBD2 TGCGCCAGCAGCCAAGTGAGGACTAGCCGGGGGCAGTATTTT CASSQVRTSRGQYF
TRBJ1-5 NA TRBV7-3 NA TGTGCTGTCGTCCGAAAGGGGTTAGATAGCAATCAGCCCCAGCATTTT CAVVRKGLDSNQPQHF
TRBJ1-1 NA TRBV11-2 NA TGTGCCAGCAGCTCCCGGACAGCAAACACTGAAGCTTTCTTT CASSSRTANTEAFF
TRBJ1-5 few TRBV18 NA TGTGCCAGCTCACTTCAGGGGAATCAGCCCCAGCATTTT CASSLQGNQPQHF
TRBJ1-6 many TRBV25-1 TRBD1 TGTGCCAGCAGTGCGGGGACAGGGTTTTCACCCCTCCACTTT CASSAGTGFSPLHF
TRBJ1-2 NA TRBV3-1/TRBV3-2 TRBD1 TGTGCCAGCAGCCGAAGGACAGGGGCGGACTATGGCTACACCTTC CASSRRTGADYGYTF
TRBJ1-5 NA TRBV27 NA TGTGCCAGCAGTTCCGGGGGGGCCCAGCATTTT CASSSGGAQHF